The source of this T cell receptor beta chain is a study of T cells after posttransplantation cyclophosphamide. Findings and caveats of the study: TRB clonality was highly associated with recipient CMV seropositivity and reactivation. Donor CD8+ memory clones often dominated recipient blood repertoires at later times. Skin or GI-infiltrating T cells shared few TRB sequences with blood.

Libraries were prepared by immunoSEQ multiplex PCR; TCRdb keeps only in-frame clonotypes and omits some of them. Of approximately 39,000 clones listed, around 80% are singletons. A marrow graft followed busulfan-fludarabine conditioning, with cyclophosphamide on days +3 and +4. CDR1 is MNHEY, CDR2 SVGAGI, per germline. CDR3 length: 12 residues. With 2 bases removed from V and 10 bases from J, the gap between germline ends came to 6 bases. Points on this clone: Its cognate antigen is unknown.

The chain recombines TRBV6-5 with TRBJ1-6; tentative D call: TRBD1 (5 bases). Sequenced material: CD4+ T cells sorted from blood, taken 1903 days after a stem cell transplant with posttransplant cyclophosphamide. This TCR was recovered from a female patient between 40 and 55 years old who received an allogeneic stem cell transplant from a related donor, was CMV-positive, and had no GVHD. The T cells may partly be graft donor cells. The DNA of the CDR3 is TGTGCCAGCAGTTACAAGGGGTCACCCCTCCACTTT. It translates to CASSYKGSPLHF.